In this sample, the clone carrying this TCR beta chain turned up a few times. The antigen is undetermined. Amplification yielded TCR beta CDR3 regions, with RNA transcripts as the source. HTBI primers were used for first-round RT-PCR of the TCR CDR3. TCRdb independently ran MiXCR on the multiplex PCR reads; one entry per CDR3 protein. The sample gives about 320,000 distinct CDR3 sequences, over 15% of which show up once; around 34% is in the top ten. This sample is part of a study of T cells in Graves' hyperthyroidism and ophthalmopathy. Whole-study results and caveats: Ophthalmopathy onset followed model prediction by a median about six months. Peripheral blood also featured most of the thyroid clonotypes expanded above 0.001.

Patients aged 18 to 65 had newly diagnosed hyperthyroidism lasting under 2 months. In making diagnoses, clinical symptoms, serum thyroxine and TRAb, thyroid ultrasound and orbital computed tomography were all used. V gave up 4 bases and J gave up 0 bases, with 12 bases separating them. Germline CDR1 SGHDN, CDR2 FVKESK. The CDR3 runs 16 residues. This sequence joins TRBV14 and TRBJ2-2; D assignment may be TRBD1 or TRBD2 (5 bases each). The receptor was isolated from a man younger than 45 with Graves' hyperthyroidism. Sequenced sample: blood. CDR3 nucleotides: TGTGCCAGCAGCCCTCGGGACGGAGCGAACACCGGGGAGCTGTTTTTT. Protein sequence: CASSPRDGANTGELFF.